The source of this TCR beta chain is a study of naive and memory T cell subsets. Only a few counts were recorded for this clonotype. No antigen is known for it. Notes on the study in general: Naive and memory repertoire findings lacked a ground truth for validation.

Two oligonucleotides, mixed equimolar, formed the beta constant-region primer covering TRBC1 and TRBC2. Ligated cDNA was amplified by four rounds of PCR with nested alpha and beta constant-region primers and SP2. TCRdb re-called the UMI-ligation and nested PCR reads through MiXCR, storing one row per CDR3 protein. The data show roughly 10,000 distinct CDR3 sequences, about 6% seen once. The CDR3 contains 15 residues. CDR1 and CDR2 from the germline V gene are MNHEY and SVGAGI. Trimming cost V 6 bases and J 2 bases, with 13 bases left between them. J is TRBJ2-2 and V is TRBV6-5; D might be TRBD1 (6 bases). The clonotype originates from a human donor in good health. What was sequenced was CD4+ TEMRA cells from blood. This sample's subset: effector memory re-expressing CD45RA, CD45RA+ CD27-. The CDR3 protein is CASSPDRSNTGELFF. As DNA, the CDR3 is TGTGCCAGCAGCCCAGACAGGTCTAACACCGGGGAGCTGTTTTTT.